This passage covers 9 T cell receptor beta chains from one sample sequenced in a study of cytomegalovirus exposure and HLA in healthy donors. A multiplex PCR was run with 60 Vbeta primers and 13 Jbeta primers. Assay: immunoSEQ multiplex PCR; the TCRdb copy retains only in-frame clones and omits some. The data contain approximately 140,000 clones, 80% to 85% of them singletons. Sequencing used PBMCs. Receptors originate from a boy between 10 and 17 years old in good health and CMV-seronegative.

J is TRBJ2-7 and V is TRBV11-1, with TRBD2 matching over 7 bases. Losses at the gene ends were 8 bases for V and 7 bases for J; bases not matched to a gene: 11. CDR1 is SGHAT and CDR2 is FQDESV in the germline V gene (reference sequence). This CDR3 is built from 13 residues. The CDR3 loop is CASLRGTAGEQYF. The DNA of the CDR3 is TGTGCCAGCCTTCGCGGCACAGCGGGGGAGCAGTACTTC.

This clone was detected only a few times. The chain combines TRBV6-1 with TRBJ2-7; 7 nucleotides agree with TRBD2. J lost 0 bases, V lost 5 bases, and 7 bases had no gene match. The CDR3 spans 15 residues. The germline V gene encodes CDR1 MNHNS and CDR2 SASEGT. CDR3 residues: CASSPGRGSSYEQYF. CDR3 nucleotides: TGTGCCAGCAGTCCTGGGAGGGGAAGCTCCTACGAGCAGTACTTC.

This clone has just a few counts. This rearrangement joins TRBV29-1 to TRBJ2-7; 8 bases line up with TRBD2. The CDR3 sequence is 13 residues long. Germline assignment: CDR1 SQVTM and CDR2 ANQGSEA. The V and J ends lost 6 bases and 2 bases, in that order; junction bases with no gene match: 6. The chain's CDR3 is CSVGTSGAYEQYF. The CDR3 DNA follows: TGCAGCGTGGGGACTAGTGGGGCCTACGAGCAGTACTTC.

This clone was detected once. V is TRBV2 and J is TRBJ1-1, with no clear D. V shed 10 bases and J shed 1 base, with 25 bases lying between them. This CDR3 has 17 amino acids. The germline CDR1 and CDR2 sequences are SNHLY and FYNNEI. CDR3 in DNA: TGTGCCACCCAGAGGGCCCACGATGGCGGACCGAACACTGAAGCTTTCTTT. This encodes CATQRAHDGGPNTEAFF.

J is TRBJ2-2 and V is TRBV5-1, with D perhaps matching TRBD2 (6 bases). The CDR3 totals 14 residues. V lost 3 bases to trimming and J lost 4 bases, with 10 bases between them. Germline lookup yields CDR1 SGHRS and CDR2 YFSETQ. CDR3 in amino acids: CASSSGGATGELFF. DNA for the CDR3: TGCGCCAGCAGCTCGGGCGGGGCCACCGGGGAGCTGTTTTTT. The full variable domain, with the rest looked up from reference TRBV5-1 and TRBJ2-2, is KAGVTQTPRYLIKTRGQQVTLSCSPISGHRSVSWYQQTPGQGLQFLFEYFSETQRNKGNFPGRFSGRQFSNSRSEMNVSTLELGDSALYLCASSSGGATGELFFGEGSRLTVL.

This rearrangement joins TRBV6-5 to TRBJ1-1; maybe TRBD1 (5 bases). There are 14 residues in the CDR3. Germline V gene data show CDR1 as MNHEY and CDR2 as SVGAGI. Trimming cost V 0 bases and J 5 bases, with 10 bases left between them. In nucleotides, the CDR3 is TGTGCCAGCAGTTACTCGTGGGGGGGTACTGAAGCTTTCTTT. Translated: CASSYSWGGTEAFF.

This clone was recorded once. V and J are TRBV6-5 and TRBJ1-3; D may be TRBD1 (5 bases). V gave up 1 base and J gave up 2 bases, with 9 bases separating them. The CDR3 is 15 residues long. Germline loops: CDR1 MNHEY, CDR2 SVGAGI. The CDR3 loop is CASSYFSGTGNTIYF. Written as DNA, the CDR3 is TGTGCCAGCAGTTACTTCTCAGGGACTGGAAACACCATATATTTT.

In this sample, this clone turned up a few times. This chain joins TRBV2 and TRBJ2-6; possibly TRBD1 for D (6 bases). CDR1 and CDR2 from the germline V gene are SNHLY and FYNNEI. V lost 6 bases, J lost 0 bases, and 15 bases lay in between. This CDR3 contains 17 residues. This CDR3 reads CASRKGDILSGANVLTF. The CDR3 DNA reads TGTGCCAGCAGGAAGGGGGACATACTCTCTGGGGCCAACGTCCTGACTTTC.

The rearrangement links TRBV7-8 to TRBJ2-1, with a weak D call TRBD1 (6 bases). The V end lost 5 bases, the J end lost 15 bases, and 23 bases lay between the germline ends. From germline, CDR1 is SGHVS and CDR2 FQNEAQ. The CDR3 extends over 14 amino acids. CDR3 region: CASSPNRGGDSPFF. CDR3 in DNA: TGTGCCAGCAGCCCCAATAGAGGGGGAGACTCCCCGTTCTTC.